The T cell receptor (beta chain) described here comes from a study of control samples from healthy donors and cancer patients. The CDR3 is made up of 16 amino acids. This table comes from immunoSEQ multiplex PCR, and its TCRdb copy is limited to in-frame clones, with some not included. The sample contains roughly 60,000 clones, around 94% of which appear only once. The clonotype originates from a man aged 30 to 39 in good health. The sequencing sample was made of blood. This chain links TRBV21-1 with TRBJ1-2; the table's D call, TRBD1, was not checked against the DNA. TRBV21-1 is flagged as a pseudogene. DNA for the CDR3: TGTGCCAGCAGCAAGGCGACACAGGGTGGAGCGAGAAGCTACACCTTC. This gives the protein CASSKATQGGARSYTF.